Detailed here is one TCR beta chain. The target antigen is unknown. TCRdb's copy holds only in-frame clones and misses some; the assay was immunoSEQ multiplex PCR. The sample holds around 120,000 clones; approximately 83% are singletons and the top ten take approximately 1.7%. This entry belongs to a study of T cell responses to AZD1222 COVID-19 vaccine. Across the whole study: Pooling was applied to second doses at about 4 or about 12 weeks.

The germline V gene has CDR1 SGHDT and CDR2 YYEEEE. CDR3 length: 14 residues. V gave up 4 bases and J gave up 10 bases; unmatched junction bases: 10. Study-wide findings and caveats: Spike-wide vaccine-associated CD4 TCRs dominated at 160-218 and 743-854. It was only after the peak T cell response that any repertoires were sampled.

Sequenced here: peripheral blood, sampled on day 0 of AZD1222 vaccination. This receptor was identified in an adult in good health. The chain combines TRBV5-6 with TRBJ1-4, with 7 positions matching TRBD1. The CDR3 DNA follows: TGTGCCAGCAGCCAGCGGACAGGCTCAGGAAAACTGTTTTTT. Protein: CASSQRTGSGKLFF.